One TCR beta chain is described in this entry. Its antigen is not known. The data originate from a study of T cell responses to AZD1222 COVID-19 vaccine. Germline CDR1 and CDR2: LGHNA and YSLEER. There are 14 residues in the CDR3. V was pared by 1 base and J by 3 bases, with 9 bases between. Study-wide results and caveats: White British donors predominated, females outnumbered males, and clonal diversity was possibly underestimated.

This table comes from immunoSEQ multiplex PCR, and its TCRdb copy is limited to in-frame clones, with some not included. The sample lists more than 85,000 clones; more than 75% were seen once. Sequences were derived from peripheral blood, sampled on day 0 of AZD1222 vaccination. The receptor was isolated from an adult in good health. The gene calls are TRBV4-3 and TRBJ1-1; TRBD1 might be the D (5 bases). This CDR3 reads CASSQVTGHTEAFF. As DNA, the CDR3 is TGCGCCAGCAGCCAAGTGACGGGGCACACTGAAGCTTTCTTT.